The present entry profiles one T cell receptor beta chain with its context. These data originate in a study of CD8+ T cells in alopecia areata. CDR3 length equals 15 residues. Trimming cost V 5 bases and J 0 bases, with 14 bases left between them. Germline V gene data show CDR1 as MNHEY and CDR2 as SVGAGI. As the sequencing template, cDNA was produced by extracting RNA and reverse transcribing it. Using immunoSEQ multiplex PCR, the repertoire was profiled, and TCRdb retains in-frame clones only, with some absent. In the table there are about 180,000 clones, 63% of which are singletons. The source was CD4+ T cells sorted from blood, collected at week 0. The V and J genes are TRBV6-5 and TRBJ2-7, with D perhaps TRBD1 (8 bases). The origin of this receptor is a human donor with alopecia areata. CDR3: CASSLQGGISYEQYF. CDR3 coding DNA: TGTGCCAGCAGTCTACAGGGGGGGATCTCCTACGAGCAGTACTTC.